Following are 5 T cell receptor beta chains from one sample sequenced in a study of cytomegalovirus exposure and HLA in healthy donors. The table came from immunoSEQ multiplex PCR; TCRdb's copy has only in-frame clones and leaves some out. The sample lists 100,000 to 150,000 clones, approximately 92% occurring once. Sequenced: PBMCs. Source of these receptors: a woman aged 18 to 35 in good health and CMV-seronegative.

The V gene is TRBV5-1, the J gene TRBJ2-1; D may be TRBD2 (6 bases). In germline, CDR1 is SGHRS, CDR2 YFSETQ. The CDR3 runs to 15 residues. V dropped 0 bases and J dropped 4 bases, with 11 bases sitting between them. The CDR3 region is CASSLASVQYNEQFF. The CDR3 nucleotides are TGCGCCAGCAGCTTGGCTAGCGTACAATACAATGAGCAGTTCTTC.

The chain recombines TRBV5-1 with TRBJ2-7; no definite D call. The CDR3 runs 11 residues. Trimming took off 1 base at V and 12 bases at J, with 11 bases between the two ends. Looked up from germline, CDR1 is SGHRS and CDR2 is YFSETQ. The CDR3 nucleotides are TGCGCCAGCAGCTTGTACTTTTGGTGGTACTTC. Its protein product is CASSLYFWWYF.

This clone was seen just once. The chain employs TRBV6-1 and TRBJ2-3, with TRBD2 as a possible D gene (6 bases). The CDR3 is 15 amino acids. Trimming shortened V by 6 bases and J by 2 bases, and 15 bases separated the two germline ends. Germline V gene sequence: CDR1 MNHNS, CDR2 SASEGT. The CDR3 coding sequence is TGTGCCAGCAGGGGATGGAGGGTCTCCACAGATACGCAGTATTTT. Its protein is CASRGWRVSTDTQYF.

This clone was seen a handful of times. CDR3 loop: CASSTKNTGGYGYTF. In DNA, the CDR3 is TGTGCCAGTAGTACAAAGAATACAGGGGGCTATGGCTACACCTTC. The chain couples TRBV19 to TRBJ1-2, with 8 bases identical to TRBD1. CDR1 LNHDA and CDR2 SQIVND come from the germline V gene (reference sequence). The CDR3 consists of 15 residues. V lost 4 bases and J lost 4; bases outside the gene matches: 8.

The CDR3 coding sequence is TGTGCCAGCAGCCTGAGCGGGGGGACCTACAATGAGCAGTTCTTC. It specifies CASSLSGGTYNEQFF. The chain has TRBV6-1 and TRBJ2-1; 9 nucleotides match TRBD2. Trimming took 6 bases from V and 2 from J; bases not matched to a gene: 5. This CDR3 has 15 amino acids. Germline assignment: CDR1 MNHNS and CDR2 SASEGT.